A single sample gave rise to the 21 T cell receptor beta chains below, sequenced in a study of identical twins (dated by TCRdb to 2016 to 2017). The protocol used for the library was 5' RACE. TCRdb lists the instrument as Illumina HiSeq 2000. TCRdb reran the public reads through fastp at Q25 and MiXCR, keeping productive beta chains. Entries are consolidated by CDR3 protein sequence, retaining the most common genes and DNA. The table for this sample lists roughly 240,000 distinct CDR3 sequences; 6% to 8.5% of them were counted only once. Around 5% of the sample is taken by the ten largest. The same data also contributed to another study, on yellow fever vaccine responses in identical twins.

Material for sequencing was CD8+ T cells sorted from blood. The receptors were gathered from a young woman in good health.

This clonotype was seen many times. The chain employs TRBV29-1 and TRBJ1-2, with a possible D match to TRBD1 (5 bases). V lost 4 bases, J lost 1 base, and 13 bases lay in between. This CDR3 region has 14 residues. Germline V lookup: CDR1 SQVTM, CDR2 ANQGSEA. The CDR3 loop is CSVVPAGGNYGYTF. CDR3 in DNA: TGCAGCGTTGTTCCGGCCGGGGGTAACTATGGCTACACCTTC.

This clonotype came up many times. The gene calls are TRBV7-9 and TRBJ2-2; 7 bases are shared with TRBD2. The germline CDR1 and CDR2 sequences are SEHNR and FQNEAQ (reference sequence). With 10 bases clipped from V and 7 bases from J, the junction kept 12 bases outside the gene matches. CDR3 length equals 14 residues. Here the CDR3 DNA reads TGTGCCACCCTGACTAGCAGTCGGATCGGGGAGCTGTTTTTT. Its protein product is CATLTSSRIGELFF.

This clonotype was detected ten times or more. The chain joins TRBV12-3 or TRBV12-4 to TRBJ1-2, with D unresolved. The CDR3 has 13 amino acids. V lost 3 bases, J lost 4 bases, and 9 bases lay in between. The CDR3 region is CASSLGLAYGYTF. Here the CDR3 DNA reads TGTGCCAGCAGTTTGGGCTTGGCCTATGGCTACACCTTC.

J is TRBJ1-1 and V is TRBV5-5; D ambiguous. The CDR3 covers 13 residues. The germline V gene has CDR1 SGHKS and CDR2 YYEKEE (reference sequence). V was trimmed by 0 bases and J by 5 bases, leaving 8 bases between them. As DNA, the CDR3 is TGTGCCAGCAGCTTGGGTGACCAGACTGAAGCTTTCTTT. Translated: CASSLGDQTEAFF. Full variable domain (missing parts from reference TRBV5-5 and TRBJ1-1): DAGVTQSPTHLIKTRGQQVTLRCSPISGHKSVSWYQQVLGQGPQFIFQYYEKEERGRGNFPDRFSARQFPNYSSELNVNALLLGDSALYLCASSLGDQTEAFFGQGTRLTVV.

The sample holds many counts of this clonotype. The V gene is TRBV28, the J gene TRBJ2-7; D is undetermined. CDR1 is MDHEN, CDR2 SYDVKM, per germline. The CDR3 runs to 12 residues. The V end was cut by 2 bases, the J end by 1 base, with 3 bases between. The CDR3 DNA sequence: TGTGCCAGCAGTTTAGCTTCCTACGAGCAGTACTTC. It specifies CASSLASYEQYF.

This clonotype was seen at least ten times. The chain is built from TRBV3-1 and TRBJ1-1; TRBD1 might be the D (5 bases). Germline values: CDR1 LGHDT, CDR2 YNNKEL (reference sequence). This CDR3 is 13 amino acids long. V shed 1 base and J shed 11 bases, with 14 bases lying between them. CDR3 in amino acids: CASSQGNRLDAFF. The CDR3, as DNA: TGTGCCAGCAGCCAAGGGAACAGGCTGGATGCTTTCTTT.

This clonotype was detected ten times or more. The V gene is TRBV7-8, the J gene TRBJ2-3, with D possibly TRBD1 on 6 matching bases. The CDR3 covers 13 residues. Trimming removed 5 bases from V and 4 bases from J, with 10 bases in between. The V gene's germline CDR1 is SGHVS and CDR2 FQNEAQ. The CDR3 DNA is TGTGCCAGCAGCCCCCACAGGGCAGATACGCAGTATTTT. Protein product: CASSPHRADTQYF.

This sequence joins TRBV28 and TRBJ2-2; D gene uncertain. Between the trimmed V and J ends, which lost 3 bases and 1 base, there was a span of 6 bases. This CDR3 is 14 amino acids long. Germline CDR1 is MDHEN and CDR2 is SYDVKM. CDR3 sequence: CASSFRVNTGELFF. The CDR3 nucleotides read TGTGCCAGCAGTTTCCGGGTGAACACCGGGGAGCTGTTTTTT.

CDR3 nucleotides: TGCAGCGTTCCCCTCGGGGGGGCTAGCGGGGGGCGCGCGCAGTTCTTC. Its translation: CSVPLGGASGGRAQFF. The V and J genes are TRBV29-1 and TRBJ2-1; 11 bases are shared with TRBD2. Germline trimming cut 5 bases from V and 12 bases from J; bases unmatched to any gene: 18. This CDR3 has 16 amino acids. Germline V lookup: CDR1 SQVTM, CDR2 ANQGSEA.

This chain joins TRBV19 and TRBJ2-2; TRBD2 matches 9 bases. The CDR3 is made up of 14 amino acids. J gave up 6 bases and V 8 bases, and 7 bases lay outside the gene matches. Germline lookup yields CDR1 LNHDA and CDR2 SQIVND (reference sequence). The CDR3 region is CASLSGGRAGELFF. CDR3 bases: TGTGCCAGTCTTAGCGGGGGTCGGGCCGGGGAGCTGTTTTTT.

Ten or more counts support this clonotype. One end of the junction fails to match germline, which may point to a read error. The J gene is TRBJ2-1, the V gene TRBV4-1; D might be TRBD2 (6 bases). The germline V gene encodes CDR1 MGHRA and CDR2 YSYEKL. The CDR3 sequence is 16 residues long. The CDR3 sequence is CASSKEGSSVYNEQFF. The CDR3, as DNA: TGCGCCAGCAGCAAAGAGGGTTCTAGCGTCTACAATGAGCAGTTCTTC.

This clonotype has ten or more counts. The rearrangement links TRBV29-1 to TRBJ1-2; 8 bases are a match to TRBD1. This CDR3 is built from 16 residues. Germline V gene lookup returns CDR1 SQVTM and CDR2 ANQGSEA. V lost 4 bases, J lost 4 bases, and 14 bases stayed unmatched. The CDR3: CSVGGQGLVVGYGYTF. The CDR3, as DNA: TGCAGCGTTGGAGGACAGGGACTTGTCGTTGGCTATGGCTACACCTTC.

The chain combines TRBV10-3 with TRBJ1-2; D perhaps matches TRBD1 (5 bases). V was cut by 7 bases and J by 2 bases, with 8 bases left in between. Germline CDR1 reads ENHRY; CDR2 reads SYGVKD. The CDR3 spans 12 residues. CDR3 DNA: TGTGCCATCACGGCAGGGAACTATGGCTACACCTTC. Its translation is CAITAGNYGYTF.

This clonotype showed up many times. The J gene is TRBJ2-1, the V gene TRBV4-1; 7 nucleotides line up with TRBD2. Germline-derived CDR1 and CDR2 are MGHRA and YSYEKL. The CDR3 is made up of 16 amino acids. V lost 2 bases and J lost 5; bases outside the gene matches: 9. CDR3 in DNA: TGCGCCAGCAGCCAACGGGAGGCAGGGCTTAACAATGAGCAGTTCTTC. Its translation is CASSQREAGLNNEQFF.

This clonotype was found many times. The chain links TRBV12-3 or TRBV12-4 to TRBJ2-6; no firm D call. V was cut by 6 bases and J by 2 bases, with 5 bases left in between. The CDR3 is made up of 13 amino acids. The CDR3 here is CASSPTGANVLTF. CDR3 nucleotides: TGTGCCAGCAGCCCAACTGGGGCCAACGTCCTGACTTTC.

The V call is TRBV28, the J call TRBJ2-1; the D gene is possibly TRBD2 (5 bases). With 5 bases removed from V and 3 bases from J, the gap between germline ends came to 14 bases. Germline V gene data show CDR1 as MDHEN and CDR2 as SYDVKM. CDR3 size: 15 residues. The CDR3 here is CASSPPRAVYNEQFF. Written as DNA, the CDR3 is TGTGCCAGCAGTCCGCCGCGGGCAGTCTACAATGAGCAGTTCTTC.

This chain joins TRBV4-1 and TRBJ1-1; 8 bases map to TRBD1. Germline trimming cut 4 bases from V and 7 bases from J; bases unmatched to any gene: 11. CDR1 and CDR2 from the germline V gene are MGHRA and YSYEKL. This CDR3 contains 15 residues. Here the CDR3 DNA reads TGCGCCAGCAGCCCGACGGGGACAGGTTCTTTTGAAGCTTTCTTT. Protein product: CASSPTGTGSFEAFF.

This clonotype was seen more than once but under ten times. V and J are TRBV20-1 and TRBJ2-2; 8 bases are a match to TRBD1. Per the germline V gene, CDR1 is DFQATT and CDR2 is SNEGSKA (reference sequence). This CDR3 is 13 amino acids long. The CDR3 region has the DNA TGCGGGGCCCAGGGGGCCAACACCGGGGAGCTGTTTTTT. Translating gives CGAQGANTGELFF.

This clonotype was picked up many times. The chain joins TRBV29-1 to TRBJ2-7, with 7 bases matching TRBD1. Germline loops: CDR1 SQVTM, CDR2 ANQGSEA. J lost 3 bases, V lost 1 base, and 9 bases had no gene match. The CDR3 runs to 15 residues. The chain's CDR3 is CSVEAWTGIIYEQYF. Written as DNA, the CDR3 is TGCAGCGTTGAAGCCTGGACAGGAATTATCTACGAGCAGTACTTC.

The chain carries TRBV28 and TRBJ2-1; 9 bases fit TRBD2. In germline, CDR1 is MDHEN, CDR2 SYDVKM. The CDR3 runs to 16 residues. Trimming cost V 3 bases and J 9 bases; bases outside gene matches: 12. The CDR3 reads CASSFWERAGGGEQFF. DNA of the CDR3: TGTGCCAGCAGTTTTTGGGAGAGAGCGGGAGGCGGTGAGCAGTTCTTC. The full variable domain, in which reference TRBV28 and TRBJ2-1 provide the parts outside the CDR3, is DVKVTQSSRYLVKRTGEKVFLECVQDMDHENMFWYRQDPGLGLRLIYFSYDVKMKEKGDIPEGYSVSREKKERFSLILESASTNQTSMYLCASSFWERAGGGEQFFGPGTRLTVL.

The sample holds a few counts of this clonotype. This chain connects TRBV12-3 or TRBV12-4 to TRBJ2-1, with no clear D. The CDR3 length is 14 residues. Trimming cost V 3 bases and J 2 bases, with 8 bases left between them. CDR3 coding DNA: TGTGCCAGCAGTTTCAGCGAGACCTACAATGAGCAGTTCTTC. Translated: CASSFSETYNEQFF.